This T cell receptor (beta chain) was sequenced during a study of blood T cell repertoires in COVID-19. Study overall: The origin of the acute and convalescent COVID-19 samples was the United States, Italy and Spain.

Sequencing used immunoSEQ multiplex PCR; TCRdb keeps in-frame clones, though not all of them. The top ten clones hold 0.7% of a sample with approximately 490,000 clones, roughly 90% of them seen once. Germline V CDR1 and CDR2: DFQATT, SNEGSKA (reference sequence). V was trimmed by 3 bases and J by 3 bases, leaving 25 bases between them. The CDR3 totals 18 residues. Adults between about 18 and 95 years of age took part from under 25 US areas. Participants were placed into cohorts based on the clinical history they reported. This clone was detected a few times. The TCR comes from a woman between 18 and 29 years old who had recovered from COVID-19. The chain carries TRBV20-1 and TRBJ2-3, with D perhaps matching TRBD2 (7 bases). Sequencing was performed on PBMCs or T cells enriched from blood (not recorded which). In nucleotides, the CDR3 is TGCAGTGCTAGTCAAAGGCGGGGGCCCCGTGCTGGGACAGATACGCAGTATTTT. Amino acid sequence: CSASQRRGPRAGTDTQYF.